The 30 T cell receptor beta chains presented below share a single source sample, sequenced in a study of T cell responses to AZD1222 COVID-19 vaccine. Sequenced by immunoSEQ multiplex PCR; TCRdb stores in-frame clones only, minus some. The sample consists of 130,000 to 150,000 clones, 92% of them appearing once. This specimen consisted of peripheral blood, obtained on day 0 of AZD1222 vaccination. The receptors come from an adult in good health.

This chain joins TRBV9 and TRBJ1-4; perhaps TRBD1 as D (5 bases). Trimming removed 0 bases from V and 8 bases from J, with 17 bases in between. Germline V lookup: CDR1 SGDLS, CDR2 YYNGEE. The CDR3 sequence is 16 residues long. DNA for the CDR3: TGTGCCAGCAGCGTAGCTACAGGAGACTTCGGAGAAAAACTGTTTTTT. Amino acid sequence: CASSVATGDFGEKLFF. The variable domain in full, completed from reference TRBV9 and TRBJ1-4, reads DSGVTQTPKHLITATGQRVTLRCSPRSGDLSVYWYQQSLDQGLQFLIQYYNGEERAKGNILERFSAQQFPDLHSELNLSSLELGDSALYFCASSVATGDFGEKLFFGSGTQLSVL.

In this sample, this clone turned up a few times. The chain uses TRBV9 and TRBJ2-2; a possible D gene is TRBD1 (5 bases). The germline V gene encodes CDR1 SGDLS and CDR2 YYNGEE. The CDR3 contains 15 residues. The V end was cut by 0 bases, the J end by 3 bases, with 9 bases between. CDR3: CASSVVGADTGELFF. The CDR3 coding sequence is TGTGCCAGCAGCGTAGTAGGGGCGGACACCGGGGAGCTGTTTTTT.

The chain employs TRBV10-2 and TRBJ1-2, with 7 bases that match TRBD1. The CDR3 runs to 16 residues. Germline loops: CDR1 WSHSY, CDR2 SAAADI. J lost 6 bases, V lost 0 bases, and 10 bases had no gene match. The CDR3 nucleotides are TGCGCCAGCAGTGAGTCCCCCGACAGGGATTTAAATGGCTACACCTTC. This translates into CASSESPDRDLNGYTF.

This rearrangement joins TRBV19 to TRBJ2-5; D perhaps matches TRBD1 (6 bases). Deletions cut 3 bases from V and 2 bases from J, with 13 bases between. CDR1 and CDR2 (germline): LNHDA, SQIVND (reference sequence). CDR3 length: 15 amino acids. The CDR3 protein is CASSIKGEPQETQYF. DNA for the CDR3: TGTGCCAGTAGTATTAAGGGGGAACCTCAAGAGACCCAGTACTTC. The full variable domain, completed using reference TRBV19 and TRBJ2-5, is DGGITQSPKYLFRKEGQNVTLSCEQNLNHDAMYWYRQDPGQGLRLIYYSQIVNDFQKGDIAEGYSVSREKKESFPLTVTSAQKNPTAFYLCASSIKGEPQETQYFGPGTRLLVL.

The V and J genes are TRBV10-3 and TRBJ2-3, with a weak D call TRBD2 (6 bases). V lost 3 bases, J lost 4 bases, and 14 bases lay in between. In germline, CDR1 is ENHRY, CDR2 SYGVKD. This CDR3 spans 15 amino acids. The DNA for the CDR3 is TGTGCCATCAGTGACCCTAACGGGGGTGCAGATACGCAGTATTTT. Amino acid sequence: CAISDPNGGADTQYF.

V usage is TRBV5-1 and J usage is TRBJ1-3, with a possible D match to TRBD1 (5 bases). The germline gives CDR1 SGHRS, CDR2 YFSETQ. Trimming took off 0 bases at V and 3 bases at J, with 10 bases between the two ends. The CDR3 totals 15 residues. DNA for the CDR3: TGCGCCAGCAGCTTGGCAGGGTCCCTTGGAAACACCATATATTTT. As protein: CASSLAGSLGNTIYF.

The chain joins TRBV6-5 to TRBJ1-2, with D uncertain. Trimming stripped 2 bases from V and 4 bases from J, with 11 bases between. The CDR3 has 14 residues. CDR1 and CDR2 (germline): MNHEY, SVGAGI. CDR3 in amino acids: CASSYRESVYGYTF. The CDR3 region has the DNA TGTGCCAGCAGTTACAGGGAGAGTGTCTATGGCTACACCTTC.

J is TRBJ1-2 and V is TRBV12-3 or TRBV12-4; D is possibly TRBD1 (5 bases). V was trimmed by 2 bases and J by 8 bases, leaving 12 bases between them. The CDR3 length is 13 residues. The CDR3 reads CASSLTRVSGYTF. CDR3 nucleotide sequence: TGTGCCAGCAGTTTAACCAGGGTTAGCGGCTACACCTTC.

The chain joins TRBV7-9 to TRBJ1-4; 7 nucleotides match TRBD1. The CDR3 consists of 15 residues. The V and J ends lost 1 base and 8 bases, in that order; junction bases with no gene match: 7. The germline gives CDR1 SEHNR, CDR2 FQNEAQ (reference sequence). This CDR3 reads CASSLEGQRGEKLFF. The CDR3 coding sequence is TGTGCCAGCAGCTTAGAGGGACAGAGGGGAGAAAAACTGTTTTTT.

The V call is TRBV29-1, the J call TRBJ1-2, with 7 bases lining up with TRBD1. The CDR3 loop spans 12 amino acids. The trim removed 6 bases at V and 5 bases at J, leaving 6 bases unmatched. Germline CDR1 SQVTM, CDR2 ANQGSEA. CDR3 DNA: TGCAGCGTGGGGGGACAGCCTTATGGCTACACCTTC. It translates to CSVGGQPYGYTF.

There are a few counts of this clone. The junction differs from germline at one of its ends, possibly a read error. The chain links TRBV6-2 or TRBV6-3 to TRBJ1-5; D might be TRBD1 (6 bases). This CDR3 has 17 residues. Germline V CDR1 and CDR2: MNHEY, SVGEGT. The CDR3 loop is CASSYYHAGTPYQPQHF. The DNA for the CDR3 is TGTGCCAGCAGCTACTATCATGCCGGGACACCGTACCAGCCCCAGCATTTT.

The CDR3 is CASSEGETQYF. The CDR3 nucleotides are TGTGCCAGCAGTGAGGGGGAGACCCAGTACTTC. The chain recombines TRBV2 with TRBJ2-5, with D uncertain. Looked up from germline, CDR1 is SNHLY and CDR2 is FYNNEI. This CDR3 spans 11 amino acids. V was pared by 3 bases and J by 5 bases, with 4 bases between. Full variable domain (remainder filled in from reference TRBV2 and TRBJ2-5): EPEVTQTPSHQVTQMGQEVILRCVPISNHLYFYWYRQILGQKVEFLVSFYNNEISEKSEIFDDQFSVERPDGSNFTLKIRSTKLEDSAMYFCASSEGETQYFGPGTRLLVL.

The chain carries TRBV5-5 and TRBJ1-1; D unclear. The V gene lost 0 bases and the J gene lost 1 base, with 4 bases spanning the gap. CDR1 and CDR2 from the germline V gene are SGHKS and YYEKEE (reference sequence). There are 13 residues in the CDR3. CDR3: CASSLGGNTEAFF. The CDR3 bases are TGTGCCAGCAGCTTGGGGGGGAACACTGAAGCTTTCTTT.

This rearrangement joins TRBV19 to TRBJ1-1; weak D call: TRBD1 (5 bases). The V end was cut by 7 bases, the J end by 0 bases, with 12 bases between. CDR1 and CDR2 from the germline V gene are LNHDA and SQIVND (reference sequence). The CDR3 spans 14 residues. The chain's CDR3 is CASKPQDLNTEAFF. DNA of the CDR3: TGTGCCAGTAAACCACAGGACCTGAACACTGAAGCTTTCTTT.

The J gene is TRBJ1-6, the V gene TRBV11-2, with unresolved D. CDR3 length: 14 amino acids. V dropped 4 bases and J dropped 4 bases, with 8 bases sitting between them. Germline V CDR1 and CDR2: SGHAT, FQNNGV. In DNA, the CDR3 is TGTGCCAGCAGCTACGGGGTTTATAATTCACCCCTCCACTTT. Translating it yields CASSYGVYNSPLHF.

The CDR3 bases are TGTGCCAGCAGCCAAGATTGGTCCGCGCGCCCGTGTCCCCCAAGGACTCAAGAGACCCAGTACTTC. Protein sequence: CASSQDWSARPCPPRTQETQYF. This chain joins TRBV14 and TRBJ2-5; TRBD2 might be the D (5 bases). CDR3 length equals 22 residues. Germline V lookup: CDR1 SGHDN, CDR2 FVKESK. Trimming took off 0 bases at V and 2 bases at J, with 31 bases between the two ends.

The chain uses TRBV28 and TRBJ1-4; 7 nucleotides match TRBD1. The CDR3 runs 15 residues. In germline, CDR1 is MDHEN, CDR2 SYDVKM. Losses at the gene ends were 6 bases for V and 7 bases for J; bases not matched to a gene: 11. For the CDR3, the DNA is TGTGCCAGCAGCTCCCCGGGACAGTCGGGTGAAAAACTGTTTTTT. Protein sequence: CASSSPGQSGEKLFF.

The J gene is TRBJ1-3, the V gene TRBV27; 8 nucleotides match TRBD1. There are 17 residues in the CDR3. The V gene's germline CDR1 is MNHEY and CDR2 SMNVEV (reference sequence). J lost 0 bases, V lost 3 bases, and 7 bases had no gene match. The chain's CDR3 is CASSFPRQGPSGNTIYF. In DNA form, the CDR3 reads TGTGCCAGCAGTTTCCCTAGACAGGGGCCCTCTGGAAACACCATATATTTT.

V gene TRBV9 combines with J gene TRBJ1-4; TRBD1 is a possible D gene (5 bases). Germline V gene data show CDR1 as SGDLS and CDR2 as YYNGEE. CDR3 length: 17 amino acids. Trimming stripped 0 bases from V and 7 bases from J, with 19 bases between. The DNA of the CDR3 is TGTGCCAGCAGCGTAGGGCCGGGGCCGAGTATCGGTGAAAAACTGTTTTTT. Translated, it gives CASSVGPGPSIGEKLFF.

DNA for the CDR3: TGTGCCAGCAGCTTACTAGCGTCGGGGGAGCTGTTTTTT. As protein: CASSLLASGELFF. The rearrangement links TRBV7-7 to TRBJ2-2; the D gene is possibly TRBD2 (6 bases). CDR3 size: 13 residues. CDR1 and CDR2 (germline): SSHAT, FNYEAQ (reference sequence). V gave up 2 bases and J gave up 8 bases, with 9 bases separating them.

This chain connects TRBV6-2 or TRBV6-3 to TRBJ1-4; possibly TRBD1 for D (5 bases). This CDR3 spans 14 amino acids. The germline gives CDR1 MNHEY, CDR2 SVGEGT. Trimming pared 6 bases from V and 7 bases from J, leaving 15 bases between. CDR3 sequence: CASSPKQVAEKLFF. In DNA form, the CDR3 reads TGTGCCAGCAGCCCCAAACAGGTTGCTGAAAAACTGTTTTTT.

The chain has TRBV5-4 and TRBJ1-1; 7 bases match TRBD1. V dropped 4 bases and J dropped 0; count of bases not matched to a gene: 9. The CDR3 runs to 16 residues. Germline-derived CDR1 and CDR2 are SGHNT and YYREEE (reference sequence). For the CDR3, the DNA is TGTGCCAGCAGCGATCGGGACAGACTAATGAACACTGAAGCTTTCTTT. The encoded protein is CASSDRDRLMNTEAFF.

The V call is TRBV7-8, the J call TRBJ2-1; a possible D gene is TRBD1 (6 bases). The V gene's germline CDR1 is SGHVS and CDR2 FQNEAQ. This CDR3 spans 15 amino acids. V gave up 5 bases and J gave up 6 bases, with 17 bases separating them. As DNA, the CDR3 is TGTGCCAGCAGCCCACTACAGGGATCCGGCAATGAGCAGTTCTTC. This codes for CASSPLQGSGNEQFF.

This chain's CDR3 is CASSLGRGAEAFF. The CDR3 DNA reads as TGTGCCAGCAGCCTCGGGAGGGGCGCTGAAGCTTTCTTT. This rearrangement joins TRBV3-1 (or the pseudogene TRBV3-2) to TRBJ1-1; weak D call: TRBD1 (5 bases). The CDR3 covers 13 residues. CDR1 LGHDT and CDR2 YNNKEL come from the germline V gene (reference sequence). V lost 4 bases to trimming and J lost 6 bases, with 12 bases between them.

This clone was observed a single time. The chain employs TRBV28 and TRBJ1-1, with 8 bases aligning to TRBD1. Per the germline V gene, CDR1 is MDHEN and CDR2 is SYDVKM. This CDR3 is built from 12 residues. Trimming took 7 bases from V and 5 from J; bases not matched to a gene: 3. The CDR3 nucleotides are TGTGCCAGCACGGACAGGGTTACTGAAGCTTTCTTT. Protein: CASTDRVTEAFF.

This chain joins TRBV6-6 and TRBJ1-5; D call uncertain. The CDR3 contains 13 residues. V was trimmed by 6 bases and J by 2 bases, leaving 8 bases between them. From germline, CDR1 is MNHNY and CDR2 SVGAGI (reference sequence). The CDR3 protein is CASRGSGNQPQHF. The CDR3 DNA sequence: TGTGCCAGCAGAGGATCGGGCAATCAGCCCCAGCATTTT.

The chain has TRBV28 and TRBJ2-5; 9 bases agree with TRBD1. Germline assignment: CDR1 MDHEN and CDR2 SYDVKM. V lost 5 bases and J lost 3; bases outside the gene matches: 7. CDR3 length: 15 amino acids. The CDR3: CASSHRGPREETQYF. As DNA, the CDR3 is TGTGCCAGCAGTCACAGGGGGCCCAGGGAAGAGACCCAGTACTTC. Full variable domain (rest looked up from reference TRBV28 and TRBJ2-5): DVKVTQSSRYLVKRTGEKVFLECVQDMDHENMFWYRQDPGLGLRLIYFSYDVKMKEKGDIPEGYSVSREKKERFSLILESASTNQTSMYLCASSHRGPREETQYFGPGTRLLVL.

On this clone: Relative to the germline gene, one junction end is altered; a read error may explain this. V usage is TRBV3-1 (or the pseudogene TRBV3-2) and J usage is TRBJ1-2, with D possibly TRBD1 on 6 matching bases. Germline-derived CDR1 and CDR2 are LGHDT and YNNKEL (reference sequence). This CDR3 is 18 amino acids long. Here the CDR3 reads CASSQQRPHAGTPSSLAF. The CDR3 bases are TGTGCCAGCAGCCAGCAAAGGCCTCATGCCGGGACACCTTCCTCCTTGGCCTTC.

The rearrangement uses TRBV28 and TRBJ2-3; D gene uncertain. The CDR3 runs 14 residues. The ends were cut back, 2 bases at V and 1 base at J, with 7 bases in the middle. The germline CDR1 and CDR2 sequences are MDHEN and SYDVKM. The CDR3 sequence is CASSLPYRTDTQYF. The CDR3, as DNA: TGTGCCAGCAGTTTACCCTACCGCACAGATACGCAGTATTTT.

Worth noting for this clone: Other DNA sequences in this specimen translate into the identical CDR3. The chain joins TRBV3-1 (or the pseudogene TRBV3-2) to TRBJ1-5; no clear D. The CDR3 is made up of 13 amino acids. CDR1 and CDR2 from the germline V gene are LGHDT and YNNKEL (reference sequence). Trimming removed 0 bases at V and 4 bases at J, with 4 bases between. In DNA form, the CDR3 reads TGTGCCAGCAGCCAAGATCGGAATCAGCCCCAGCATTTT. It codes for CASSQDRNQPQHF.